Sequencing of this T cell receptor beta chain was carried out in a study of T cell responses to AZD1222 COVID-19 vaccine (dated by TCRdb to about 2021). Concerning the study at large: AZD1222 recipients with second doses at about 4 weeks or about 12 weeks were pooled, because spike-specific TCR depth and breadth did not differ between schedules. Trial participants were enrolled into age subgroups of 18-55, 56-69 and 70-plus years, which contained 148, 28 and 57 TCR-sequenced participants, respectively. A total of approximately 230 trial participants underwent TCR sequencing, of whom 207 received two doses of AZD1222 and 26 received two doses of the MenACWY control vaccine.

Overall results and qualifications from the work: Conclusions about previously exposed vaccinees are limited, since just five or six AZD1222 recipients were seropositive for SARS-CoV-2 at baseline. In the small 56-69-year group, the increase in depth fell short of significance, most likely because of low power. Because no day 14 peak-response samples were available, repertoires were characterized only after the peak T cell response. Participants were mostly white British, with more females than males. The authors suggested clonal diversity may have been underestimated. The vaccine-associated CD4 TCRs covered the entire spike protein, and the dominant responses fell in regions 160-218 and 743-854. Epitopes outside the regions mutated in the B.1.351 and B.1.1.7 variants were reportedly recognized by nearly half of the unique spike-specific TCRs. A significant rise in spike-specific TCR breadth and depth was observed after two AZD1222 doses relative to day 0 and relative to MenACWY recipients.

Taken from cysteine to phenylalanine, the CDR3 has 15 residues. The sequence is cut down to CDR3 DNA, 45 bases in frame from base 1. V lost 1 base and J lost 6 bases; the stretch between them is 13 bases long. The germline V gene sets CDR1 to SGDLS and CDR2 to YYNGEE. On this clone: The antigen this receptor binds is unknown. Base qualities are not at hand, and no much larger clone is one base apart.

Sample time point, as interpreted from the label and publication: baseline before first vaccination. Vaccinee samples came from UK trials COV001 and COV002, including a single-blind randomized controlled phase 2/3 trial of AZD1222 (ChAdOx1 nCoV-19) in healthy adults. For TCRbeta chain sequencing, PBMC samples from trial participants were taken at day 0 and at day 28 after the second dose. The CDR3 regions of human TCRbeta chains were subjected to immunosequencing. Under the source paper's analysis protocol: Repertoire TCRs were checked for matches against a reference library of SARS-CoV-2-specific TCRs that had been generated using the MIRA antigen-specificity platform. Breadth meant the fraction of unique TCRs that were SARS-CoV-2-associated, whereas depth meant the fraction of total T cells that were SARS-CoV-2-associated. Each spike-specific TCR was assigned to its reactive spike region and to a CD4 or CD8 class using the MIRA data. Log10-transformed breadth and depth values were compared by one-way ANOVA with Sidak's multiple comparisons tests. TCRdb provides this immuneACCESS table in a form limited to in-frame rearrangements. Some clones are lacking; in checked studies, under half of them reflect an unresolved V gene, and why the rest are absent is not known. V and J calls and clone size are as listed in that table; D and trimming were resolved from the DNA. Present in this sample are 70,000 to 90,000 clones, about 83% of which were seen just once. The ten largest clonotypes hold 8.7% of the sample.

The chain is assembled from TRBV9 and TRBJ2-2; the D gene assignment is ambiguous. The source material was peripheral blood, sampled on day 0 of AZD1222 vaccination. The receptor was derived from an adult in good health. DNA sequence: TGTGCCAGCAGCGTAACGCCGGCGGCGGCCGGGGAGCTGTTTTTT. It translates to CASSVTPAAAGELFF. With all but the CDR3 taken from the reference TRBV9 and TRBJ2-2 genes, the full variable domain is: DSGVTQTPKHLITATGQRVTLRCSPRSGDLSVYWYQQSLDQGLQFLIQYYNGEERAKGNILERFSAQQFPDLHSELNLSSLELGDSALYFCASSVTPAAAGELFFGEGSRLTVL.